These 26 T cell receptor beta chains came from one sample sequenced in a study of radiotherapy plus CTLA-4 blockade in lung cancer. Clones were read by immunoSEQ multiplex PCR, and TCRdb kept only the in-frame ones, dropping some. This table has some 37,000 clones, about two thirds appearing once. Sequenced material: peripheral blood, taken from a patient treated with radiotherapy plus ipilimumab. These receptors were collected from a human donor with non-small cell lung cancer who had stable disease on radiotherapy plus ipilimumab.

The rearrangement uses TRBV4-3 and TRBJ1-1, with TRBD1 matching over 8 bases. The CDR3 has 14 residues. J gave up 8 bases and V 0 bases, and 5 bases lay outside the gene matches. CDR1 and CDR2 (germline): LGHNA, YSLEER. The CDR3 region has the DNA TGCGCCAGCAGCCAAGAGGAGGACAGGGTCGAAGCTTTCTTT. Amino acid sequence: CASSQEEDRVEAFF.

The V call is TRBV5-6, the J call TRBJ2-7; TRBD1 might be the D (5 bases). The CDR3 contains 14 residues. The ends were cut back, 0 bases at V and 6 bases at J, with 13 bases in the middle. Germline CDR1 and CDR2: SGHDT and YYEEEE. The CDR3 DNA follows: TGTGCCAGCAGCTTGGTAGGGGCACTACCCGAGCAGTACTTC. It yields the protein CASSLVGALPEQYF.

The gene calls are TRBV2 and TRBJ2-5; tentatively, D is TRBD1 (5 bases). The CDR3 has 14 amino acids. The germline V gene has CDR1 SNHLY and CDR2 FYNNEI. Between the trimmed V and J ends, which lost 7 bases and 5 bases, there was a span of 17 bases. The CDR3 region is CASTPQAPGETQYF. The CDR3 coding sequence is TGTGCCAGCACGCCGCAGGCCCCAGGGGAGACCCAGTACTTC.

The rearrangement joins TRBV11-3 to TRBJ2-3, with 7 bases fitting TRBD1. This CDR3 is built from 14 residues. CDR1 and CDR2 (germline): SGHNT, YENEEA. V lost 5 bases and J lost 5; bases outside the gene matches: 7. The CDR3 nucleotides read TGTGCCAGCAGCAAACAGGGGTGGTTAGATACGCAGTATTTT. Translating it yields CASSKQGWLDTQYF.

The chain has TRBV6-6 and TRBJ1-5; 8 nucleotides align to TRBD1. V gave up 7 bases and J gave up 6 bases; unmatched junction bases: 11. This CDR3 spans 15 amino acids. Per the germline V gene, CDR1 is MNHNY and CDR2 is SVGAGI (reference sequence). The CDR3 DNA reads TGTGCCAGCACCGCCAGGACAGGGCAGACTCAGCCCCAGCATTTT. This translates into CASTARTGQTQPQHF.

This clone was seen a few times. CDR3 amino acids: CASSRTESNQPQHF. DNA of the CDR3: TGTGCCAGCAGCCGTACAGAGAGCAATCAGCCCCAGCATTTT. The chain combines TRBV5-6 with TRBJ1-5; D gene uncertain. V was trimmed by 4 bases and J by 1 base, leaving 9 bases between them. CDR3 size: 14 residues. CDR1 and CDR2 (germline): SGHDT, YYEEEE.

The chain combines TRBV12-5 with TRBJ2-5; 15 bases agree with TRBD2. This CDR3 spans 16 amino acids. Germline V CDR1 and CDR2: LGHNT, FRNRAP. With V trimmed by 5 bases and J by 5 bases, 6 bases remained unmatched. The CDR3 region is CASGPGLAGGLETQYF. The CDR3 nucleotides are TGTGCTAGTGGTCCCGGACTAGCGGGGGGGCTTGAGACCCAGTACTTC.

This clone was detected once. The missing conserved phenylalanine or tryptophan at the end of this CDR3 makes a read error likely. This sequence joins TRBV15 and TRBJ1-2; 7 bases are shared with TRBD1. Per germline, CDR1 LNHNV and CDR2 YYDKDF (reference sequence). With 0 bases clipped from V and 8 bases from J, the junction kept 9 bases outside the gene matches. The CDR3 is made up of 15 amino acids. CDR3 bases: TGTGCCACCAGCAGAGATCTGACAGGGAAGTTCGGCTACACCCTC. Encoded protein: CATSRDLTGKFGYTL.

This clone was seen ten or more times. The V and J genes are TRBV29-1 and TRBJ2-7; 11 bases match TRBD1. V dropped 2 bases and J dropped 3; count of bases not matched to a gene: 3. The CDR3 is made up of 14 amino acids. CDR1 is SQVTM, CDR2 ANQGSEA, per germline. DNA of the CDR3: TGCAGCGTTGAAACCGGGACAGGGGGCTACGAGCAGTACTTC. It specifies CSVETGTGGYEQYF.

V gene TRBV7-9 combines with J gene TRBJ1-6; D gene unclear. Germline values: CDR1 SEHNR, CDR2 FQNEAQ (reference sequence). This CDR3 spans 12 amino acids. Deletions cut 3 bases from V and 10 bases from J, with 7 bases between. The chain's CDR3 is CASSLNISPLHF. CDR3 DNA: TGTGCCAGCAGCTTGAACATCTCACCCCTCCACTTT.

V is TRBV14 and J is TRBJ1-2; D call uncertain. The CDR3 is 13 residues long. V was cut by 6 bases and J by 4 bases, with 12 bases left in between. Looked up from germline, CDR1 is SGHDN and CDR2 is FVKESK. CDR3 in DNA: TGTGCCAGCAGGGGAGCCTCAGTCTATGGCTACACCTTC. It translates to CASRGASVYGYTF.

In nucleotides, the CDR3 is TGTGCCACTAGTCCCGGGGGGCTGGTCTACAATGAGCAGTTCTTC. This codes for CATSPGGLVYNEQFF. This chain connects TRBV10-3 to TRBJ2-1; the D gene is possibly TRBD2 (7 bases). The V gene's germline CDR1 is ENHRY and CDR2 SYGVKD. CDR3 length equals 15 residues. V lost 10 bases and J lost 3, with 19 bases in between.

Written as DNA, the CDR3 is TGTGCCACCAGCAGAGGGACAGGGGGCGAGGAAAAACTGTTTTTT. This gives the protein CATSRGTGGEEKLFF. The V call is TRBV15, the J call TRBJ1-4; 11 positions match TRBD1. The CDR3 extends over 15 amino acids. Unmatched junction bases numbered 3, after V lost 1 base and J lost 8 bases. Germline CDR1 LNHNV, CDR2 YYDKDF (reference sequence).

The gene calls are TRBV5-6 and TRBJ2-7, with 7 bases that match TRBD1. This CDR3 is built from 14 residues. J gave up 3 bases and V 6 bases, and 9 bases lay outside the gene matches. The germline V gene encodes CDR1 SGHDT and CDR2 YYEEEE. CDR3 amino acids: CASTRTGSHYEQYF. The CDR3 nucleotides read TGTGCCAGCACCCGGACAGGATCCCACTACGAGCAGTACTTC. Full variable domain (outside the CDR3, taken from reference TRBV5-6 and TRBJ2-7): DAGVTQSPTHLIKTRGQQVTLRCSPKSGHDTVSWYQQALGQGPQFIFQYYEEEERQRGNFPDRFSGHQFPNYSSELNVNALLLGDSALYLCASTRTGSHYEQYFGPGTRLTVT.

This rearrangement joins TRBV10-3 to TRBJ2-1, with 10 positions matching TRBD2. J lost 9 bases, V lost 10 bases, and 9 bases had no gene match. Per the germline V gene, CDR1 is ENHRY and CDR2 is SYGVKD. The CDR3 contains 13 residues. The CDR3 DNA reads as TGTGCCACCGAAAGCGGGGGGGCGGGTGAGCAGTTCTTC. Amino acids: CATESGGAGEQFF.

The J gene is TRBJ2-1, the V gene TRBV4-2; 11 positions agree with TRBD2. This CDR3 contains 18 residues. Germline CDR1 is LGHNA and CDR2 is YNFKEQ. Trimming took 1 base from V and 9 from J; bases not matched to a gene: 14. The CDR3 here is CASSQASSSGGYWGEQFF. DNA for the CDR3: TGTGCCAGCAGCCAAGCTTCGTCTAGCGGGGGGTATTGGGGTGAGCAGTTCTTC.

The chain has TRBV5-1 and TRBJ1-2, with TRBD1 as a possible D gene (6 bases). The CDR3 has 13 amino acids. In germline, CDR1 is SGHRS, CDR2 YFSETQ. V lost 5 bases, J lost 4 bases, and 12 bases lay in between. The CDR3 protein is CASRDSESYGYTF. CDR3 nucleotides: TGCGCCAGCAGGGACAGTGAAAGCTATGGCTACACCTTC.

The chain links TRBV27 to TRBJ1-1; D is perhaps TRBD1 (6 bases). CDR1 and CDR2 (germline): MNHEY, SMNVEV (reference sequence). V was shortened by 8 bases and J by 11 bases, with 18 bases between the two germline ends. The CDR3 is made up of 12 amino acids. CDR3 sequence: CASENWQGFAFF. As DNA, the CDR3 is TGTGCCAGCGAGAATTGGCAGGGGTTCGCTTTCTTT.

The chain recombines TRBV29-1 with TRBJ2-5; weak D call: TRBD1 (6 bases). Germline CDR1 SQVTM, CDR2 ANQGSEA. Trimming removed 4 bases at V and 0 bases at J, with 15 bases between. The CDR3 length is 15 residues. This CDR3 reads CSVVKGQVYQETQYF. The CDR3 DNA reads TGCAGCGTTGTTAAGGGACAAGTGTACCAAGAGACCCAGTACTTC.

V and J are TRBV7-2 and TRBJ2-6, with TRBD1 matching over 12 bases. Germline CDR1 SGHTA, CDR2 FQGNSA. The CDR3 sequence is 18 residues long. The V and J ends lost 5 bases and 0 bases, in that order; junction bases with no gene match: 5. CDR3 residues: CASSTPGQGASGANVLTF. CDR3 bases: TGTGCCAGCAGCACACCGGGACAGGGGGCCTCTGGGGCCAACGTCCTGACTTTC.

The chain is built from TRBV2 and TRBJ1-3; a weak D match, TRBD1 (5 bases). V dropped 8 bases and J dropped 1 base, with 12 bases sitting between them. CDR1 and CDR2 (germline): SNHLY, FYNNEI. CDR3 size: 14 residues. CDR3 protein: CASGASGSGNTIYF. DNA for the CDR3: TGTGCCAGCGGGGCATCAGGGTCTGGAAACACCATATATTTT.

The count of this clone is one. The chain uses TRBV5-4 and TRBJ1-2; TRBD1 might be the D (5 bases). V was pared by 1 base and J by 7 bases, with 8 bases between. The CDR3 contains 12 residues. Germline CDR1 reads SGHNT; CDR2 reads YYREEE (reference sequence). The CDR3 DNA reads TGTGCCAGCAGCTTGCTGGGGGGTGGCTACACCTTC. Its translation is CASSLLGGGYTF.

This clone was counted a few times. The chain recombines TRBV7-2 with TRBJ2-5; 8 bases fit TRBD2. The germline V gene encodes CDR1 SGHTA and CDR2 FQGNSA. Trimming took 8 bases from V and 5 from J; bases not matched to a gene: 4. This CDR3 comprises 12 residues. The CDR3, as DNA: TGTGCCAGCGGCAAGCGGGGGGAGACCCAGTACTTC. Its protein is CASGKRGETQYF.

The chain recombines TRBV10-2 with TRBJ2-7; TRBD2 is a possible D gene (6 bases). V dropped 7 bases and J dropped 0 bases, with 13 bases sitting between them. The CDR3 is 14 amino acids. Germline CDR1 reads WSHSY; CDR2 reads SAAADI. CDR3 residues: CASMGLTNSYEQYF. The CDR3, as DNA: TGCGCCAGCATGGGACTTACCAACTCCTACGAGCAGTACTTC.

The gene calls are TRBV19 and TRBJ1-6; D gene unclear. This CDR3 is 14 amino acids long. Looked up from germline, CDR1 is LNHDA and CDR2 is SQIVND (reference sequence). Trimming removed 8 bases at V and 10 bases at J, with 18 bases between. The CDR3 region is CASHTSAAGSPLHF. DNA of the CDR3: TGTGCCAGTCACACGTCCGCCGCGGGCTCACCCCTCCACTTT.

V usage is TRBV19 and J usage is TRBJ2-4; 9 bases are a match to TRBD2. Trimming removed 5 bases from V and 2 bases from J; junction bases left unmatched: 7. This CDR3 is 16 amino acids long. The germline CDR1 and CDR2 sequences are LNHDA and SQIVND (reference sequence). The CDR3 DNA reads as TGTGCCAGTAGTGCCGCGGGGGGGCTAACCAAAAACATTCAGTACTTC. It encodes CASSAAGGLTKNIQYF.